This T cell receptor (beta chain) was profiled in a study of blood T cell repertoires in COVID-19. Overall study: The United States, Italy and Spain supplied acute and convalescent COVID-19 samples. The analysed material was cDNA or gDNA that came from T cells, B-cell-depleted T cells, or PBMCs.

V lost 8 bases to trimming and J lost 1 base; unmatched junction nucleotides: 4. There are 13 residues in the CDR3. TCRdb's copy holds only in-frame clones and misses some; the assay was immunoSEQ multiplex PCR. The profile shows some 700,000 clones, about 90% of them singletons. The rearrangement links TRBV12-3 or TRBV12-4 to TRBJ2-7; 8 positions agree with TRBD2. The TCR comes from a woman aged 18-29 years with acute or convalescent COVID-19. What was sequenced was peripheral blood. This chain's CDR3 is CASLLAGSYEQYF. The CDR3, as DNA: TGTGCCAGCCTATTAGCGGGATCCTACGAGCAGTACTTC.